What follows describes a single T cell receptor (beta chain). Its antigen is undetermined. This entry comes from a study of beta chain features in type 1 diabetes. Study as a whole: Patients were similar to healthy donors in age and gender (as well as in cell yields).

From germline, CDR1 is SGHVS and CDR2 FNYEAQ. The CDR3 contains 15 residues. The V gene end was trimmed by 2 bases and the J gene end by 5 bases; junction bases not matched to a gene: 5. Every isolated RNA sample was fully reverse transcribed, so sequencing captured expressed TCRB transcripts. An average around 3.3 million reads came from naive, central memory and regulatory T cell samples. TCRdb's copy holds only in-frame clones and misses some; the assay was immunoSEQ multiplex PCR. This sample has approximately 470,000 clones; approximately 30% occur once, and the top ten carry around 0.065%. Study results and limitations: Whether HLA type influences TCRB rearrangement remained unresolved here.

This TCR was recovered from a man between 18 and 35 years old in good health. The sequenced material came from naive CD4+ T cells from blood. The V call is TRBV7-6, the J call TRBJ2-1; 8 bases match TRBD1. CDR3 in amino acids: CASSLPWDRNNEQFF. In DNA, the CDR3 is TGTGCCAGCAGCTTACCTTGGGACAGGAACAATGAGCAGTTCTTC.